The 14 T cell receptor beta chains below come from one sample, sequenced in a study of T-cell reconstitution after alpha-beta-depleted transplantation in children. TCRbeta library preparation incorporated unique molecular identifiers. TCRdb re-analysed the PCR reads in MiXCR, keeping a single row per CDR3 protein. The profile covers about 420,000 distinct CDR3 sequences, with roughly 15% appearing a single time and under 30% taken by the ten largest. This sample comprised PBMCs, mostly from graft donor cells, obtained 360 days after TCRalphabeta/CD19-depleted stem cell transplant. The source is a boy under three years old who had a stem cell transplant for Wiskott-Aldrich syndrome, so the T cells may come from the graft donor.

This clonotype was counted at least ten times. V usage is TRBV4-2 and J usage is TRBJ2-6, with D unresolved. Trimming took 4 bases from V and 0 from J, leaving 22 bases between them. The CDR3 covers 20 residues. Germline CDR1 and CDR2: LGHNA and YNFKEQ. This chain's CDR3 is CASSPYVRSGRSSGANVLTF. DNA for the CDR3: TGTGCCAGCAGCCCCTATGTCAGATCAGGTCGTAGCTCTGGGGCCAACGTCCTGACTTTC.

The chain couples TRBV5-1 to TRBJ2-5; TRBD2 agrees at 7 bases. The V gene's germline CDR1 is SGHRS and CDR2 YFSETQ. This CDR3 is built from 16 residues. Trimming cost V 4 bases and J 5 bases; bases outside gene matches: 14. The DNA for the CDR3 is TGCGCCAGCAGCCAGTTCTGGCGGGAGAAGGGGGAGACCCAGTACTTC. Its translation is CASSQFWREKGETQYF. The full variable domain, rest sourced from reference TRBV5-1 and TRBJ2-5, is KAGVTQTPRYLIKTRGQQVTLSCSPISGHRSVSWYQQTPGQGLQFLFEYFSETQRNKGNFPGRFSGRQFSNSRSEMNVSTLELGDSALYLCASSQFWREKGETQYFGPGTRLLVL.

This rearrangement joins TRBV25-1 to TRBJ2-1, with 7 bases fitting TRBD2. CDR3 size: 16 residues. V was pared by 4 bases and J by 4 bases, with 10 bases of the junction left unmatched. Germline CDR1 reads MGHDK; CDR2 reads SYGVNS. The CDR3 region is CASSAHLAGLYNEQFF. In DNA, the CDR3 is TGTGCCAGCAGTGCACACTTAGCGGGCCTTTACAATGAGCAGTTCTTC.

This clonotype has more than one count but fewer than ten. The chain combines TRBV20-1 with TRBJ2-1; 10 bases agree with TRBD2. This CDR3 contains 15 residues. J was trimmed by 9 bases and V by 0 bases; bases with no gene match: 8. In germline, CDR1 is DFQATT, CDR2 SNEGSKA (reference sequence). CDR3 in amino acids: CSARDFTSGEGEQFF. Here the CDR3 DNA reads TGCAGTGCTAGAGATTTTACTAGCGGGGAAGGTGAGCAGTTCTTC.

This clonotype was seen only a few times. This chain uses TRBV7-2 with TRBJ2-3; TRBD2 agrees at 13 bases. V was pared by 8 bases and J by 10 bases, with 15 bases of the junction left unmatched. CDR1 is SGHTA and CDR2 is FQGNSA in the germline V gene. There are 16 residues in the CDR3. The CDR3 region has the DNA TGTGCCAGCCGCGGGTCGAAAACTAGCGGGAGGGGTGCGCAGTATTTT. This translates into CASRGSKTSGRGAQYF.

The V gene is TRBV4-1, the J gene TRBJ2-5; D is unclear. The CDR3 has 16 amino acids. CDR1 and CDR2 from the germline V gene are MGHRA and YSYEKL. V gave up 4 bases and J gave up 3 bases, with 18 bases separating them. The CDR3, as DNA: TGCGCCAGCAGCCGGTTAGGAAATCAACGGGAAGAGACCCAGTACTTC. Translation gives CASSRLGNQREETQYF.

The sample holds a few counts of this clonotype. This chain connects TRBV7-8 to TRBJ2-7; 14 nucleotides match TRBD2. CDR3 size: 14 residues. V lost 5 bases to trimming and J lost 12 bases; unmatched junction nucleotides: 9. Germline lookup yields CDR1 SGHVS and CDR2 FQNEAQ. This CDR3 reads CASSPGLAGEVPYF. DNA for the CDR3: TGTGCCAGCAGCCCGGGACTAGCGGGAGAAGTCCCGTACTTC.

The chain has TRBV10-3 and TRBJ2-2, with 9 nucleotides matching TRBD1. From germline, CDR1 is ENHRY and CDR2 SYGVKD. This CDR3 comprises 14 residues. Trimming took 6 bases from V and 6 from J; bases not matched to a gene: 5. Here the CDR3 reads CAIRGQGGSGELFF. CDR3 DNA sequence: TGTGCCATCAGGGGACAGGGTGGTTCCGGGGAGCTGTTTTTT.

This clonotype has only a few counts. This rearrangement joins TRBV7-9 to TRBJ2-4, with D perhaps being TRBD1 or TRBD2 (5 bases each). This CDR3 region has 14 residues. CDR1 and CDR2 (germline): SEHNR, FQNEAQ (reference sequence). V gave up 5 bases and J gave up 9 bases, with 17 bases separating them. The CDR3 protein is CASSPRDLGSIQYF. CDR3 in DNA: TGTGCCAGCAGCCCAAGGGACCTAGGGAGCATTCAGTACTTC.

V is TRBV7-9 and J is TRBJ2-7; TRBD2 matches 11 bases. The trim removed 5 bases at V and 1 base at J, leaving 4 bases unmatched. This CDR3 contains 15 residues. Germline CDR1 reads SEHNR; CDR2 reads FQNEAQ (reference sequence). CDR3 sequence reads: CASSTTSGGSYEQYF. The CDR3 DNA sequence: TGTGCCAGCAGCACCACTAGCGGGGGTTCCTACGAGCAGTACTTC.

This clonotype occurred a few times. This chain links TRBV6-2 or TRBV6-3 with TRBJ2-1, with 14 bases that match TRBD2. Germline assignment: CDR1 MNHEY and CDR2 SVGEGT. V shed 5 bases and J 0 bases; nucleotides not matched to a gene: 12. CDR3 size: 20 residues. CDR3 sequence: CASSTGGTSGRANSYNEQFF. CDR3 nucleotide sequence: TGTGCCAGCAGTACCGGCGGGACTAGCGGGAGAGCCAACTCCTACAATGAGCAGTTCTTC.

This chain links TRBV9 with TRBJ2-5; D is perhaps TRBD2 (5 bases). CDR1 SGDLS and CDR2 YYNGEE come from the germline V gene. The CDR3 extends over 15 amino acids. Trimming removed 0 bases at V and 2 bases at J, with 11 bases between. The CDR3 spells CASSVGTSIQETQYF. The CDR3 region has the DNA TGTGCCAGCAGCGTAGGGACTTCAATACAAGAGACCCAGTACTTC. Filled out from reference TRBV9 and TRBJ2-5, the complete variable domain reads DSGVTQTPKHLITATGQRVTLRCSPRSGDLSVYWYQQSLDQGLQFLIQYYNGEERAKGNILERFSAQQFPDLHSELNLSSLELGDSALYFCASSVGTSIQETQYFGPGTRLLVL.

The J gene is TRBJ2-2, the V gene TRBV6-2 or TRBV6-3; D might be TRBD1 (5 bases). Per germline, CDR1 MNHEY and CDR2 SVGEGT. Trimming left V 4 bases short and J 1 base short, with 10 bases between. The CDR3 extends over 15 amino acids. DNA of the CDR3: TGTGCCAGCAGTTCATTCAGGGTGAACACCGGGGAGCTGTTTTTT. Translating gives CASSSFRVNTGELFF.

The sample holds a few counts of this clonotype. The chain employs TRBV29-1 and TRBJ2-3; D could derive from TRBD1 or TRBD2 (6 bases each). In germline, CDR1 is SQVTM, CDR2 ANQGSEA. This CDR3 has 15 amino acids. Deletions cut 5 bases from V and 1 base from J, with 16 bases between. The CDR3 DNA follows: TGCAGCGTTTGGCGCGGGACAAGTGGCACAGATACGCAGTATTTT. It specifies CSVWRGTSGTDTQYF.